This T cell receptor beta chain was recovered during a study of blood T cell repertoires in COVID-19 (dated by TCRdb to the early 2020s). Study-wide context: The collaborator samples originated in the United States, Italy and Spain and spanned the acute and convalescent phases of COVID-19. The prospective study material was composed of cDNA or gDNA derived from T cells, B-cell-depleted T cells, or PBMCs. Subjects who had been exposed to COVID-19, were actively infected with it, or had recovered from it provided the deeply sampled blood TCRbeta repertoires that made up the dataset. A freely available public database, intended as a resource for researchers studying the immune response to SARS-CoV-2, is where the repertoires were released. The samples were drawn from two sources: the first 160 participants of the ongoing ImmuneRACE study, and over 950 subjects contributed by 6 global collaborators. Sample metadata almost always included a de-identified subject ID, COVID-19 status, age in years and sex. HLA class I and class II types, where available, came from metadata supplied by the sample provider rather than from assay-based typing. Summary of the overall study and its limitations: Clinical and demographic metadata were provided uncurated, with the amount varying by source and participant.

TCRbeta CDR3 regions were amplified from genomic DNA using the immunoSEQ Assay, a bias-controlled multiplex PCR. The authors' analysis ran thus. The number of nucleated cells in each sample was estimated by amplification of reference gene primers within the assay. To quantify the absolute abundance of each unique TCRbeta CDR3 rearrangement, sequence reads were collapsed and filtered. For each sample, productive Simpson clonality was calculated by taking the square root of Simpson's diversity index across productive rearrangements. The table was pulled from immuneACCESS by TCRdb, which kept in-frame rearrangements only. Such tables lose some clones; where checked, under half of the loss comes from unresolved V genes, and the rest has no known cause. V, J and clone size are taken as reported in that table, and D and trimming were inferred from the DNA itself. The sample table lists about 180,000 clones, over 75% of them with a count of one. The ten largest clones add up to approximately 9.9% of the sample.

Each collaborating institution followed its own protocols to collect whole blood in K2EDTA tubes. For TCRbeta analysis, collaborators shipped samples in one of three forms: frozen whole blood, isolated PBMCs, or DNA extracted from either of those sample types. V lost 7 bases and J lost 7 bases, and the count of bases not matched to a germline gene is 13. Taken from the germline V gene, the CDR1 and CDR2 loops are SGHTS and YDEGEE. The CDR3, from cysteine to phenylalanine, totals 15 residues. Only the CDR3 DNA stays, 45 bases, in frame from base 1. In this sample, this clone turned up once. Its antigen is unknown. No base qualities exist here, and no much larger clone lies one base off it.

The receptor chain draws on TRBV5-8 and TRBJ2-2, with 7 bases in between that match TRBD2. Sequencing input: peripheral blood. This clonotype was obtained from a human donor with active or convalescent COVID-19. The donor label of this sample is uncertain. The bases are TGTGCCAGCCGCACCACTGGACTAGGTCTCGGGGAGCTGTTTTTT. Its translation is CASRTTGLGLGELFF.